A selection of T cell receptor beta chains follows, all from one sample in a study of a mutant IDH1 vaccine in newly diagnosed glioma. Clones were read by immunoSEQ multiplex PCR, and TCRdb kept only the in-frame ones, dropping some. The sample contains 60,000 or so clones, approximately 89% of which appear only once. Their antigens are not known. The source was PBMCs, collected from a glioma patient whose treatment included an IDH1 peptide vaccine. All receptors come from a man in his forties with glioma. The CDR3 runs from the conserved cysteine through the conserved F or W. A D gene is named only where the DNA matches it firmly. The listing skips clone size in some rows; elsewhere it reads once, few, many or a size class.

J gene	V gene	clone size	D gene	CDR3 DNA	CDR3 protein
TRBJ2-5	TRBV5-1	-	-	TGCGCCAGCTGCGAGCCTGGGGAGACCCAGTACTTC	CASCEPGETQYF
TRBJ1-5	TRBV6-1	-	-	TGTGCCAGCAGTGAAGACTTAGGGCAGGAGTTGTATAGCAATCAGCCCCAGCATTTT	CASSEDLGQELYSNQPQHF
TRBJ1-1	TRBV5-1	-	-	TGCGCCAGCAGCTTCAGGGAGAACACTGAAGCTTTCTTT	CASSFRENTEAFF
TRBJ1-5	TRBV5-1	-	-	TGCGCCAGCAGTCGCGTCCCCGGGAGGGGGGTTTATAGCAATCAGCCCCAGCATTTT	CASSRVPGRGVYSNQPQHF
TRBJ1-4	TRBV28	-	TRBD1	TGTGCCAGCAGTCCCTTGACAGGGTCGGGTGAAAAACTGTTTTTT	CASSPLTGSGEKLFF
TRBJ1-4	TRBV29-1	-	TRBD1	TGCAGCGCCAGAACCCCTGGGACAGGGGGCGAAAAACTGTTTTTT	CSARTPGTGGEKLFF
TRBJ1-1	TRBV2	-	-	TGTGCCAGCAGTTTTGCCCAGGCCAGCACTGAAGCTTTCTTT	CASSFAQASTEAFF
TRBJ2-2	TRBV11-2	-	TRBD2	TGTGCCAGCAGACTAGCGGGGGGAGCCGGGGAGCTGTTTTTT	CASRLAGGAGELFF
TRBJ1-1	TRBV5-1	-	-	TGCGCCAGCAGCACACGGGGGGAGGTAGCTTTCTTT	CASSTRGEVAFF
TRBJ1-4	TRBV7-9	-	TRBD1	TGTGCCAGCAGCCGGACAGGGGGGGATGAAAAACTGTTTTTT	CASSRTGGDEKLFF
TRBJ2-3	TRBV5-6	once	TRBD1	TGTGCCAGCCGGAACCGGGACAGGGCTTCACATACGCAGTATTTT	CASRNRDRASHTQYF
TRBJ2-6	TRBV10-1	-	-	TGCGCCAGCAGTGAGTCTTGGGGCTCTGGGGCCAACGTCCTGACTTTC	CASSESWGSGANVLTF
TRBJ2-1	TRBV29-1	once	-	TGCAGCGTTGAAGAGGCGGGACTCGTCTGGGGGTTCTTC	CSVEEAGLVWGFF
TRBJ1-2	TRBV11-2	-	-	TGTGCCAGCAGCCGTCAGACAGGCACCTATGGCTACACCTTC	CASSRQTGTYGYTF
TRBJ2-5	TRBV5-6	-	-	TGTGCCAGCAGCTTTGTCGCAGGCGCGACCCAGTACTTC	CASSFVAGATQYF
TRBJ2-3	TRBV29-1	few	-	TGCAGCGTTGGTTGGACTGCTAGCACAGATACGCAGTATTTT	CSVGWTASTDTQYF
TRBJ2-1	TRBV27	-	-	TGTGCCAGCAGTTCCGGTGGAGGTCTTGGCAATGAGCAGTTCTTC	CASSSGGGLGNEQFF
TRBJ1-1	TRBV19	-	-	TGTGCCAGTATAGGGGGACTCACGGCTGAAGCTTTCTTT	CASIGGLTAEAFF
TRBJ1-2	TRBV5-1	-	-	TGCGCCAGCAGCTCGGGGGTACTGGTTTCAGTCTATGGCTACACCTTC	CASSSGVLVSVYGYTF
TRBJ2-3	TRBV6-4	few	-	TGTGCCAGCAGTGAATCGGCAGGGAGCACAGATACGCAGTATTTT	CASSESAGSTDTQYF
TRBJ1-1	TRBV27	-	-	TGTGCCAGCAGGAGGCACTTGAACACTGAAGCTTTCTTT	CASRRHLNTEAFF
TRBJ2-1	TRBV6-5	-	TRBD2	TGTGCCAGCAGTGCGGGGGTGGGGCGGTTGAATGAGCAGTTCTTC	CASSAGVGRLNEQFF
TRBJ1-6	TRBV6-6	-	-	TGTGCCAGCAGCCTCTACAGCGGTCGCTCACCCCTCCACTTT	CASSLYSGRSPLHF
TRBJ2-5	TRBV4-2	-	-	TGTGCCAGCAGCCAAGGGGAGGCGAGCGGGCAAGAGACCCAGTACTTC	CASSQGEASGQETQYF
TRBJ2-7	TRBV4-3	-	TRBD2	TGCGCCAGCAGCCAAGATTCTTCTTGGGGGAGGGCCAGCTACGAGCAGTACTTC	CASSQDSSWGRASYEQYF
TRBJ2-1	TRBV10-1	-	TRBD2	TGCGCCAGCAGGAGTAGCGGGAGAACCAATGAGCAGTTCTTC	CASRSSGRTNEQFF